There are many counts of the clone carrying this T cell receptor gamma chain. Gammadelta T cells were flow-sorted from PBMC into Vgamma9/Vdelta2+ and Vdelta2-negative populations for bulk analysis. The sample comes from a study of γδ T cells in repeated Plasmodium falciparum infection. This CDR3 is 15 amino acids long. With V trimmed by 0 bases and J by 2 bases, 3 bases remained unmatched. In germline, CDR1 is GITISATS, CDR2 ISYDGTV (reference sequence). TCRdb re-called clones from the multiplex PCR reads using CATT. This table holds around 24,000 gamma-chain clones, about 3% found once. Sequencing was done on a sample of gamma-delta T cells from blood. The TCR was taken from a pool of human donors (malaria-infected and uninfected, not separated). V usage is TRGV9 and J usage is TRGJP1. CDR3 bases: TGTGCCTTGTGGGAGGTGACGACCACTGGTTGGTTCAAGATATTT. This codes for CALWEVTTTGWFKIF.